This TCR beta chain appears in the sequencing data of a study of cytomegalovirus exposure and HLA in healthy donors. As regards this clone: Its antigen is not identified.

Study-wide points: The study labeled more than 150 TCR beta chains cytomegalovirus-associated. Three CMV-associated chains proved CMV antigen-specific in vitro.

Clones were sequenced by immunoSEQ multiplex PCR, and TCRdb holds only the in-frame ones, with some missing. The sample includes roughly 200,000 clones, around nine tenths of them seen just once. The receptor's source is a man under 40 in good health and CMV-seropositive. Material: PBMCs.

The CDR3 here is CASSQAERDTAYGYTF. CDR3 coding DNA: TGCGCCAGCAGCCAAGCTGAACGGGACACAGCCTATGGCTACACCTTC. The chain carries TRBV4-3 and TRBJ1-2; a possible D gene is TRBD1 (6 bases). The germline CDR1 and CDR2 sequences are LGHNA and YSLEER. The V gene lost 1 base and the J gene lost 4 bases, with 16 bases spanning the gap. The CDR3 is 16 amino acids.